This TCR beta chain was captured in a study of vaccination effects on CD4 cells after COVID-19. Study overall: Before any sequencing was done, the ViraFEST assay used viral peptide pools to expand antigen-specific CD4+ T cells.

TCRdb's copy holds only in-frame clones and misses some; the assay was immunoSEQ multiplex PCR. The table lists 40,000 or so clones, about four fifths of them singletons. Culture lasted around eleven days before CD4+ T cell isolation. Vaccinated recipients, who were negative for nucleocapsid antibodies, had no history of SARS-CoV-2 infection. A half-volume exchange with IL-2 medium occurred on days 3 and 7. The CDR3 spans 12 residues. The V gene lost 5 bases and the J gene lost 4 bases, with 9 bases spanning the gap. The germline V gene encodes CDR1 SNHLY and CDR2 FYNNEI. Whole-study findings and limits: By a late point after vaccination, infection- and vaccine-induced clones had shrunk markedly through clonal contraction.

Of note for this clone: What it binds is unknown.

This specimen consisted of CD4+ T cells from PBMCs cultured without peptide, obtained before COVID-19 vaccination. The sequence derives from a human donor who received a COVID-19 vaccine. This chain connects TRBV2 to TRBJ2-7; D may be TRBD1 (6 bases). The CDR3: CASSLDRYEQYF. In nucleotides, the CDR3 is TGTGCCAGCAGTTTAGACAGGTACGAGCAGTACTTC.